This note documents a single T cell receptor (beta chain) sequence. The antigen remains unidentified. Oncomine TCR Beta short-read sequencing was applied to DNA from cultured CD4+ T cells. TCRdb reprocessed the PCR reads with MiXCR, giving one entry per CDR3 protein. This table holds tens of thousands of distinct CDR3 sequences, 60% to 80% found once. The data were taken from a study of vaccination and CD4 T cells after COVID-19. Study-level background: Stimuli were overlapping spike peptide pools of SARS-CoV-2 and three common cold coronaviruses (HCoV-NL63, HCoV-OC43, HCoV-229E). Cultures serving as controls received a peptide pool (CEFX or HIV-1 Nef) or no peptide.

Treatment defined: approximately nine-day PBMC culture with coronavirus spike peptide pools or control peptides (ViraFEST assay). Peptide pools at roughly 10 ug/ml stimulated about 1.8 million PBMCs per well with about 10 IU/ml IL-2. Findings of the study overall: Nearly all convalescent vaccine-specific clones, 304 of 307, recognized only SARS-CoV-2 spike.

The sample was CD4+ T cells from blood, cultured in vitro, taken after SARS-CoV-2 vaccination. This receptor was identified in a human donor who received a COVID-19 vaccine.

The CDR3 nucleotides read TGTGCCAGCAGCTTAGCGGGGGCTAAAACCACAGATACGCAGTATTTT. Translation: CASSLAGAKTTDTQYF. This chain joins TRBV7-2 and TRBJ2-3; D might be TRBD1 (6 bases). Trimming cost V 0 bases and J 2 bases, with 12 bases left between them. The CDR3 has 16 amino acids. Germline V CDR1 and CDR2: SGHTA, FQGNSA.